This T cell receptor (beta chain) originates from a study of T cell repertoires in cytomegalovirus infection. Study summary: Signatures in public TCR beta sequences pointed to both CMV infection and matching HLA type. Notes on the study in general: Frequencies of public TCR beta families were cumulated, and this identified carriers of CMV plus the relevant HLA. Clonotypes of TCR beta that were HLA-C-restricted and CMV-specific dominated the ex vivo response.

This clonotype was counted a few times. Its antigen is undetermined. TCRdb reanalysed the reads using MiXCR and keeps one entry per CDR3 protein. The sample consists of roughly 120,000 distinct CDR3 sequences, 32% of them appearing once. The sequence was collected from a human donor in good health (CMV status not recorded). Some clones in this sample may be carry-over from other donors' samples. The sequenced sample was CD8+ T cells from cultured PBMCs, obtained from culture after CMV antigen stimulation.

The CDR3 sequence is CSVSPRAESPLHF. CDR3 nucleotides: TGCAGTGTGAGCCCCAGGGCGGAATCACCCCTCCACTTT. The genes are TRBV20-1 and TRBJ1-6, with D perhaps TRBD1 (5 bases). Per the germline V gene, CDR1 is DFQATT and CDR2 is SNEGSKA (reference sequence). Trimming cost V 7 bases and J 10 bases, with 17 bases left between them. The CDR3 has 13 amino acids.